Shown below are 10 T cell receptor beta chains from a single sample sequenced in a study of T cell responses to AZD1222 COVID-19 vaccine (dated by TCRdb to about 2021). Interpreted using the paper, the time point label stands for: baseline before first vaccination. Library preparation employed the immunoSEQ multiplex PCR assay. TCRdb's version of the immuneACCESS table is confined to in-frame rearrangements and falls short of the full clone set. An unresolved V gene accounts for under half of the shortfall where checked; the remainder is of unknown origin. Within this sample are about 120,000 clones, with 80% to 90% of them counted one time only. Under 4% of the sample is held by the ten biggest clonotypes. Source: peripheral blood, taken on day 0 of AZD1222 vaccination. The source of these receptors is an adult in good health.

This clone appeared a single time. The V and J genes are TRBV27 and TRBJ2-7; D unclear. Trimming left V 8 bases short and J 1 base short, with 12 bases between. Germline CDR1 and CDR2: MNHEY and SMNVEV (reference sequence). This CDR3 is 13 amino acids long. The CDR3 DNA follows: TGTGCCAGCGCGGCGACTGCTTCCTACGAGCAGTACTTC. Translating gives CASAATASYEQYF.

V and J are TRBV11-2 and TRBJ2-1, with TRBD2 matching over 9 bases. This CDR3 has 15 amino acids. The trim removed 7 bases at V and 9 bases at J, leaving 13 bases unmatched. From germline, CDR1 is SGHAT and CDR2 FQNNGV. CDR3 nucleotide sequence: TGTGCCAGCACCCAAGGGGCTAGCGGGGCGGGTGAGCAGTTCTTC. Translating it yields CASTQGASGAGEQFF.

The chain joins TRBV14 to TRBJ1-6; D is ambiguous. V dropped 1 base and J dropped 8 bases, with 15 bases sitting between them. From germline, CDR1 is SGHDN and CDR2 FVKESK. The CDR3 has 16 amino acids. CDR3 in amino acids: CASSQARVGRDSPLHF. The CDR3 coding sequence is TGTGCCAGCAGCCAAGCTCGGGTAGGGAGAGATTCACCCCTCCACTTT.

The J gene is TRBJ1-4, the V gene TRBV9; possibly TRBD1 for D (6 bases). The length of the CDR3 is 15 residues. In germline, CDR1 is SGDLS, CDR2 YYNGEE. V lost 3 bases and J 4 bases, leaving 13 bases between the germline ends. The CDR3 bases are TGTGCCAGCAGCGGTACAGGGAAGGGTAATGAAAAACTGTTTTTT. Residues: CASSGTGKGNEKLFF.

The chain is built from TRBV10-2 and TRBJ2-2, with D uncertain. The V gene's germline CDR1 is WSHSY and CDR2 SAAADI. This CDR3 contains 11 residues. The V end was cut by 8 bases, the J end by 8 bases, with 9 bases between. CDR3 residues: CASSLSGELFF. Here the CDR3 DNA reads TGCGCCAGCTCCTTGTCTGGGGAGCTGTTTTTT.

The CDR3 here is CASSWGSGTALVAFF. The CDR3, as DNA: TGTGCCAGCAGCTGGGGATCGGGGACAGCCTTGGTAGCTTTCTTT. The chain combines TRBV5-6 with TRBJ1-1, with 7 bases aligning to TRBD1. Germline-derived CDR1 and CDR2 are SGHDT and YYEEEE. V shed 3 bases, J shed 10 bases, and the junction held 15 bases outside the gene matches. This CDR3 comprises 15 residues.

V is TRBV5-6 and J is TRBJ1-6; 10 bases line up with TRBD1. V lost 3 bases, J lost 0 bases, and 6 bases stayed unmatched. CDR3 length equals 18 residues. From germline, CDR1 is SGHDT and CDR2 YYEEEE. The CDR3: CASSWTGGQSSYNSPLHF. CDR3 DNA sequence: TGTGCCAGCAGCTGGACAGGGGGGCAAAGCTCCTATAATTCACCCCTCCACTTT.

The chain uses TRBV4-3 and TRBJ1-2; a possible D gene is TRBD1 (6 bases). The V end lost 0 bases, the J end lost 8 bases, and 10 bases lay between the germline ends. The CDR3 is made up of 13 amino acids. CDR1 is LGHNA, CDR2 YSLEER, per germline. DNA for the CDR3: TGCGCCAGCAGCCAAGATTATCAGGGGGGCTACACCTTC. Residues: CASSQDYQGGYTF.

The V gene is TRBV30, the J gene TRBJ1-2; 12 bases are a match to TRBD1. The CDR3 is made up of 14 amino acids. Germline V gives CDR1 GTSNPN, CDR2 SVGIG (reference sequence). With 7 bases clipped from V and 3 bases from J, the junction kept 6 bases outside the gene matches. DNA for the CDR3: TGTGCCTCAGGGACAGGGGGCTTTTACTATGGCTACACCTTC. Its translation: CASGTGGFYYGYTF.

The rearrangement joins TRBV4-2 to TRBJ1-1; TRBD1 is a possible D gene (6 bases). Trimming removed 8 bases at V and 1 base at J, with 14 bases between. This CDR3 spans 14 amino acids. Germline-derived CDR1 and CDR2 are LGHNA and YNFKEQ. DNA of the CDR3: TGTGCCAGCTCCCGGGACACACAGAACACTGAAGCTTTCTTT. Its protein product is CASSRDTQNTEAFF.